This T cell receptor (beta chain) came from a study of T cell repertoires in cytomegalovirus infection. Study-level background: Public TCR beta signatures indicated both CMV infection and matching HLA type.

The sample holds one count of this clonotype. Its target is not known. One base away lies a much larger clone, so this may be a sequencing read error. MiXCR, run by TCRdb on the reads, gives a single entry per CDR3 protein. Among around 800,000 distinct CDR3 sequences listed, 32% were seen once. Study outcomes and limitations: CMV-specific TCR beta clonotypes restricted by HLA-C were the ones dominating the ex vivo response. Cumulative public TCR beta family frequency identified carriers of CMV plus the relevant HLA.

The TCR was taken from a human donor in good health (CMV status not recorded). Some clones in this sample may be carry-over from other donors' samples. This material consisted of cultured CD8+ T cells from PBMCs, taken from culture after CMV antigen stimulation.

As DNA, the CDR3 is TGTGCCAGCAGCTTAAGGGGGACAGGGACTATTGAAGCTTTCTTT. Translation gives CASSLRGTGTIEAFF. The V gene is TRBV7-3, the J gene TRBJ1-1; TRBD1 matches at 9 bases. The V segment lost 1 base and the J segment 7 bases; nucleotides outside the gene matches: 7. Looked up from germline, CDR1 is SGHTA and CDR2 is FQGTGA. The CDR3 consists of 15 residues.